The 25 T cell receptor beta chains below all came from one sample that was sequenced in a study of blood T cells in healthy people across ages. The use of a sample-barcoded 5' primer and a J-beta primer mix characterized a second PCR of roughly 6 to 11 cycles. One entry per CDR3 protein, called by TCRdb with MiXCR from the 5' RACE reads. The table records 890,000 or so distinct CDR3 sequences, 62% of them present only once. The sequenced material came from blood. The source of these receptors is a man aged 30 to 39 in good health.

The V and J genes are TRBV7-3 and TRBJ2-1; 12 bases fit TRBD1. CDR1 and CDR2 from the germline V gene are SGHTA and FQGTGA. V lost 10 bases and J lost 9; bases outside the gene matches: 10. This CDR3 spans 14 amino acids. The CDR3 nucleotides read TGTGCCACCGCTACCGGGACAGGGGGCGGTGAGCAGTTCTTC. Protein: CATATGTGGGEQFF.

The chain uses TRBV7-9 and TRBJ2-5, with 11 positions matching TRBD2. The CDR3 extends over 17 amino acids. Trimming at V came to 2 bases and at J to 5 bases, leaving 10 bases not matched to a gene. Germline V gives CDR1 SEHNR, CDR2 FQNEAQ (reference sequence). The CDR3 spells CASSLPLAGGSKETQYF. As DNA, the CDR3 is TGTGCCAGCAGCTTACCTCTAGCGGGGGGATCGAAGGAGACCCAGTACTTC.

This clonotype was detected a few times. This chain links TRBV7-2 with TRBJ2-1, with D uncertain. This CDR3 is built from 15 residues. CDR1 and CDR2 (germline): SGHTA, FQGNSA. The germline V and J ends were trimmed by 7 bases and 6 bases, with 19 bases remaining between them. CDR3 bases: TGTGCCAGCACGTCGCTAGGAGTAGGACGCAATGAGCAGTTCTTC. Its protein product is CASTSLGVGRNEQFF.

This clonotype showed up just once. This sequence joins TRBV7-2 and TRBJ2-5, with a tentative D call TRBD1 (7 bases). The V and J ends lost 6 bases and 5 bases respectively, with 16 bases between them. Looked up from germline, CDR1 is SGHTA and CDR2 is FQGNSA. This CDR3 spans 14 amino acids. CDR3 DNA: TGTGCCAGCAGAGAGGCAGGGGGGCGGGAGACCCAGTACTTC. It encodes CASREAGGRETQYF.

This clonotype was seen more than once but under ten times. The chain carries TRBV20-1 and TRBJ2-1, with D unclear. Germline V gives CDR1 DFQATT, CDR2 SNEGSKA (reference sequence). Deletions cut 6 bases from V and 3 bases from J, with 6 bases between. This CDR3 is built from 11 residues. The CDR3 nucleotides read TGCAGTGCCAGATTCTACAATGAGCAGTTCTTC. It is translated as CSARFYNEQFF.

As regards this clonotype: An end of the junction does not agree with germline; a read error may underlie this. The rearrangement uses TRBV7-2 and TRBJ2-7, with TRBD1 matching 7 bases. Germline V gene lookup returns CDR1 SGHTA and CDR2 FQGNSA. This CDR3 region has 13 residues. The CDR3 bases are TGTGCCAGCAGCGTAGCAGGGGGTGACGAGCAGTACTTC. It specifies CASSVAGGDEQYF.

This clonotype was picked up a small number of times. The chain is built from TRBV2 and TRBJ2-5, with unresolved D. From germline, CDR1 is SNHLY and CDR2 FYNNEI. The germline V and J ends were trimmed by 5 bases and 5 bases, with 12 bases remaining between them. CDR3 length: 13 residues. The CDR3 nucleotides read TGTGCCAGCAGTTATAGGGTACTTGAGACCCAGTACTTC. This encodes CASSYRVLETQYF.

This sequence joins TRBV6-2 or TRBV6-3 and TRBJ2-1; 12 bases are a match to TRBD2. V lost 5 bases and J lost 10; bases outside the gene matches: 6. This CDR3 spans 14 amino acids. Germline CDR1 and CDR2: MNHEY and SVGEGT. As DNA, the CDR3 is TGTGCCAGCAGTGAGCTAGCGGGGGGGCCGGAGCAGTTCTTC. Translated, it gives CASSELAGGPEQFF.

The J gene is TRBJ2-7, the V gene TRBV20-1; 9 bases agree with TRBD1. The CDR3 length is 14 residues. Per germline, CDR1 DFQATT and CDR2 SNEGSKA (reference sequence). V was pared by 4 bases and J by 0 bases, with 4 bases of the junction left unmatched. The CDR3 DNA is TGCAGTGCTATGCCGGGACAGGGCTCCTACGAGCAGTACTTC. Residues: CSAMPGQGSYEQYF.

The J gene is TRBJ2-4, the V gene TRBV12-3 or TRBV12-4, with 8 bases fitting TRBD1. The tail of the sequence fits TRBJ2-7 better, so the J call may be wrong. This CDR3 comprises 14 residues. CDR3 bases: TGTGCCAGCAGTTTCACAGGGGGATACGACGAGCAGTACTTC. The encoded protein is CASSFTGGYDEQYF.

The chain joins TRBV12-3 or TRBV12-4 to TRBJ2-1; 13 bases align to TRBD2. V was pared by 5 bases and J by 5 bases, with 9 bases of the junction left unmatched. The CDR3 runs 17 residues. CDR3 sequence: CASSVTGLAGVHNEQFF. The CDR3 coding sequence is TGTGCCAGCAGTGTAACCGGACTAGCGGGGGTTCACAATGAGCAGTTCTTC.

This chain uses TRBV27 with TRBJ2-4; 8 bases match TRBD1. Germline loops: CDR1 MNHEY, CDR2 SMNVEV (reference sequence). V was pared by 5 bases and J by 4 bases, with 10 bases of the junction left unmatched. This CDR3 spans 16 amino acids. CDR3 in amino acids: CASSTPPTGGKNIQYF. CDR3 coding DNA: TGTGCCAGCAGTACCCCTCCCACAGGGGGTAAAAACATTCAGTACTTC.

This clonotype has only a few counts. The germline gene is not matched at one end of the junction; a read error may be the cause. This chain connects TRBV7-9 to TRBJ2-7, with D unresolved. CDR3 size: 12 residues. The germline V gene has CDR1 SEHNR and CDR2 FQNEAQ (reference sequence). DNA for the CDR3: TGTGCCAGTAGCTTATTCCCCCTCGAGCAGTACTTC. Its translation is CASSLFPLEQYF.

This rearrangement joins TRBV7-9 to TRBJ1-2; D unresolved. Trimming cost V 5 bases and J 6 bases, with 16 bases left between them. CDR3 length equals 14 residues. Germline loops: CDR1 SEHNR, CDR2 FQNEAQ (reference sequence). This chain's CDR3 is CASSPRRPLHGYTF. The CDR3 DNA follows: TGTGCCAGCAGCCCCCGGAGGCCGCTACATGGCTACACCTTC. Drawing the rest from reference TRBV7-9 and TRBJ1-2, the complete variable domain is DTGVSQNPRHKITKRGQNVTFRCDPISEHNRLYWYRQTLGQGPEFLTYFQNEAQLEKSRLLSDRFSAERPKGSFSTLEIQRTEQGDSAMYLCASSPRRPLHGYTFGSGTRLTVV.

The V and J genes are TRBV7-6 and TRBJ2-3; D is perhaps TRBD2 (5 bases). The germline V gene has CDR1 SGHVS and CDR2 FNYEAQ. This CDR3 is 13 amino acids long. V was pared by 7 bases and J by 6 bases, with 14 bases between. Here the CDR3 DNA reads TGTGCCAGCAACCCTGCGGGCCCGGATACGCAGTATTTT. Its protein product is CASNPAGPDTQYF.

The chain employs TRBV7-2 and TRBJ2-7; 7 bases map to TRBD1. The J segment lost 7 bases and the V segment lost 5 bases, leaving 14 bases of the junction unmatched. This CDR3 is 15 amino acids long. Per the germline V gene, CDR1 is SGHTA and CDR2 is FQGNSA. The CDR3 here is CASSHPTGVKGEQYF. The CDR3 nucleotides read TGTGCCAGCAGCCATCCCACAGGGGTAAAAGGTGAGCAGTACTTC.

The chain employs TRBV30 and TRBJ1-6; no reliable D call. CDR1 is GTSNPN, CDR2 SVGIG, per germline (reference sequence). The CDR3 spans 14 residues. Trimming removed 4 bases from V and 0 bases from J, with 7 bases in between. Here the CDR3 reads CAWNPSSYNSPLHF. CDR3 bases: TGTGCCTGGAATCCCAGCTCCTATAATTCACCCCTCCACTTT.

This clonotype was detected many times. CDR3 loop: CSASGLGQGEQPQHF. In nucleotides, the CDR3 is TGCAGTGCTAGTGGGTTGGGACAGGGAGAACAGCCCCAGCATTTT. The chain combines TRBV20-1 with TRBJ1-5; 9 bases map to TRBD1. The CDR3 sequence is 15 residues long. From germline, CDR1 is DFQATT and CDR2 SNEGSKA (reference sequence). Germline trimming cut 3 bases from V and 7 bases from J; bases unmatched to any gene: 10.

The chain couples TRBV5-5 to TRBJ2-5; D possibly matches TRBD1 or TRBD2 (6 bases each). V dropped 3 bases and J dropped 5 bases, with 11 bases sitting between them. Germline lookup yields CDR1 SGHKS and CDR2 YYEKEE (reference sequence). The CDR3 length is 13 residues. The CDR3 region is CASSWGASETQYF. The CDR3 DNA follows: TGTGCCAGCAGCTGGGGGGCGAGCGAGACCCAGTACTTC.

The gene calls are TRBV29-1 and TRBJ1-1, with TRBD1 matching over 8 bases. The CDR3 is 13 residues long. Per germline, CDR1 SQVTM and CDR2 ANQGSEA. V lost 8 bases to trimming and J lost 8 bases; unmatched junction nucleotides: 13. The CDR3 DNA sequence: TGCAGCACCTTGACAGGGGCCGCCGGAGAAGCTTTCTTT. Its translation: CSTLTGAAGEAFF.

The rearrangement uses TRBV9 and TRBJ2-3; D ambiguous. CDR3 size: 15 residues. CDR1 and CDR2 (germline): SGDLS, YYNGEE. Trimming shortened V by 10 bases and J by 4 bases, and 22 bases separated the two germline ends. CDR3 loop: CAGTSTSSRADTQYF. CDR3 DNA: TGTGCCGGCACCTCGACCTCATCTAGAGCAGATACGCAGTATTTT.

The chain has TRBV7-2 and TRBJ1-2; D is undetermined. This CDR3 has 17 residues. Trimming shortened V by 0 bases and J by 0 bases, and 14 bases separated the two germline ends. Germline CDR1 is SGHTA and CDR2 is FQGNSA. CDR3: CASSLAAGPVSNYGYTF. The DNA of the CDR3 is TGTGCCAGCAGCTTAGCGGCGGGTCCTGTTTCTAACTATGGCTACACCTTC.

V gene TRBV20-1 combines with J gene TRBJ2-7, with no clear D. Germline V gene data show CDR1 as DFQATT and CDR2 as SNEGSKA (reference sequence). This CDR3 contains 14 residues. V lost 6 bases to trimming and J lost 0 bases, with 15 bases between them. CDR3 protein: CSASVVSPSYEQYF. As DNA, the CDR3 is TGCAGTGCGTCTGTCGTTAGTCCCTCCTACGAGCAGTACTTC.

CDR3 nucleotide sequence: TGTGCCAGCAGCTTGGGGACTACCCGCCCCGATGAGCAGTTCTTC. This sequence encodes CASSLGTTRPDEQFF. This chain links TRBV7-3 with TRBJ2-1; 7 bases are shared with TRBD2. Germline CDR1 SGHTA, CDR2 FQGTGA. V dropped 3 bases and J dropped 8; count of bases not matched to a gene: 10. The CDR3 extends over 15 amino acids.

The rearrangement links TRBV7-2 to TRBJ2-7; D remains ambiguous. Germline-derived CDR1 and CDR2 are SGHTA and FQGNSA. Trimming removed 5 bases at V and 6 bases at J, with 17 bases between. This CDR3 contains 14 residues. CDR3 sequence: CASSIDTGTCEQYF. Written as DNA, the CDR3 is TGTGCCAGCAGCATAGACACTGGAACCTGCGAGCAGTACTTC.